This TCR beta chain stems from a study of cytomegalovirus exposure and HLA in healthy donors. Points from the study as a whole: Earlier findings revealed that most TCR beta V segments proved productive either about 90% or about 30% of the time. There were several of the most significant clusters that appeared linked to common viral pathogens in a later analysis. Three chains tied to CMV proved CMV antigen-specific in vitro. CMV serostatus was the sole immune exposure data available.

PCR amplification relied on 60 Vbeta primers (plus 13 Jbeta primers). The table came from immunoSEQ multiplex PCR; TCRdb's copy has only in-frame clones and leaves some out. The sample records some 170,000 clones, around 88% being singletons. Germline CDR1 and CDR2: SGDLS and YYNGEE. Trimming shortened V by 4 bases and J by 0 bases, and 11 bases separated the two germline ends. The CDR3 consists of 15 residues. Details on this clone: What it recognizes is unknown.

The sample comprised PBMCs. V gene TRBV9 combines with J gene TRBJ2-1; D remains unclear. The receptor's source is a woman aged 30 to 39 in good health and CMV-seronegative. CDR3 sequence: CASSTFMSSYNEQFF. CDR3 bases: TGTGCCAGCAGCACCTTCATGAGCTCCTACAATGAGCAGTTCTTC.